These T cell receptor beta chains were read from a single sample in a study of PD-1 blockade in classical Hodgkin lymphoma. The repertoire was sequenced with immunoSEQ multiplex PCR; TCRdb's copy has only in-frame clones and lacks some. The sample lists 75,000 to 100,000 clones; 90% to 95% were seen once. This sample comprised peripheral blood mononuclear cells (PBMCs), obtained before the fourth cycle of nivolumab. These receptors originate from a human donor with classical Hodgkin lymphoma. Both conserved end residues are trimmed from each CDR3. Not every row has a clone size; where given, it reads once, few, many or a size class.

clone_size v_call cdr3_aa
NA TRBV7-9 ASTSGTGGANTEAF
NA TRBV28 ASSFGRAGGGYEQY
NA TRBV13 ASSLGAGTGSTDTQY
NA TRBV2 ASSRTGQGNQPQH
NA TRBV5-1 ASSSGSTSGLANTETQY
NA TRBV10-3 AIAQEDGAEAF
NA TRBV29-1 SLSPLSYNEQF
NA TRBV14 ASSQEGGTQY
NA TRBV7-9 ASSSRTVDEQY
NA TRBV13 ASSRQPSYEQY
NA TRBV29-1 SVGVQETQY
NA TRBV28 ASSSSMGGSYNEQF
few TRBV2 ASYKAPTGGYDPYEQY
NA TRBV28 ASSFGGNTQY
NA TRBV28 ASSLPPPQSLNNEQF
NA TRBV5-1 ASSWPGNRLAGDRDTQY
NA TRBV7-9 ASSPDPGQGIHGYT
NA TRBV30 AWRGYNEQF
NA TRBV7-9 ASGRDSYTGELF
NA TRBV2 ASSDGLAGYNEQF
NA TRBV27 ASSRLQGGDTEAF
NA TRBV5-1 ASSPKTGTRTGELF
NA TRBV19 ASSHRGGYEQY
NA TRBV23-1 ASSQLHRDRGYYEQY